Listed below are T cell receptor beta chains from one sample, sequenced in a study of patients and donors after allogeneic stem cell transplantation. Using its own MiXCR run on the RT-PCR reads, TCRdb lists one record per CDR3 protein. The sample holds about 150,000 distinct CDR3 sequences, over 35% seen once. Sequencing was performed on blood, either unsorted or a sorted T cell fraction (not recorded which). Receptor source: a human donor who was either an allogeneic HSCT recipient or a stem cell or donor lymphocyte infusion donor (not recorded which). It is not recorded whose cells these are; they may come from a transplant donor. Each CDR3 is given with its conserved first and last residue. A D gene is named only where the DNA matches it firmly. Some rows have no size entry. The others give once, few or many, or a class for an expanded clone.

CDR3: CASSFAGITEAFF
DNA: TGTGCCAGCAGCTTTGCAGGGATTACTGAAGCTTTCTTT
size: few
J: TRBJ1-1
V: TRBV7-8
D: NA

CDR3: CASSGVKRDTDTQYF
DNA: TGTGCCAGCAGTGGGGTAAAACGTGACACAGATACGCAGTATTTT
size: NA
J: TRBJ2-3
V: TRBV2
D: NA

CDR3: CASSLALMGQGGEQFF
DNA: TGTGCCAGCAGTTTAGCGCTAATGGGGCAGGGCGGTGAGCAGTTCTTC
size: NA
J: TRBJ2-1
V: TRBV12-3/TRBV12-4
D: NA

CDR3: CASSLEESYGYTF
DNA: TGCGCCAGCAGCTTGGAGGAGTCTTATGGCTACACCTTC
size: few
J: TRBJ1-2
V: TRBV5-1
D: NA

CDR3: CASSPGTGPIYDEKLFF
DNA: TGTGCCAGCAGCCCGGGGACAGGGCCGATCTACGATGAAAAACTGTTTTTT
size: few
J: TRBJ1-4
V: TRBV4-2
D: TRBD1

CDR3: CASSPIMALAKNIQYF
DNA: TGTGCCAGCAGCCCGATAATGGCACTAGCCAAAAACATTCAGTACTTC
size: NA
J: TRBJ2-4
V: TRBV28
D: NA

CDR3: CASSLLGDGGYTF
DNA: TGTGCCAGCAGTTTACTAGGGGATGGAGGCTACACCTTC
size: few
J: TRBJ1-2
V: TRBV27
D: NA

CDR3: CASSSRTGGTSPLHF
DNA: TGTGCCAGCAGTTCCCGGACAGGGGGCACTTCACCCCTCCACTTT
size: NA
J: TRBJ1-6
V: TRBV12-3/TRBV12-4
D: TRBD1

CDR3: CASRSTGYGYTF
DNA: TGTGCCAGCAGATCGACAGGGTATGGCTACACCTTC
size: few
J: TRBJ1-2
V: TRBV28
D: TRBD1

CDR3: CASSLGQGKSAYEQYF
DNA: TGCGCCAGCAGCCTGGGACAGGGGAAAAGTGCCTACGAGCAGTACTTC
size: NA
J: TRBJ2-7
V: TRBV5-1
D: TRBD1

CDR3: CASSLSPGPEAFF
DNA: TGTGCCAGCAGCTTGTCCCCGGGACCTGAAGCTTTCTTT
size: NA
J: TRBJ1-1
V: TRBV5-6
D: NA

CDR3: CASSPTGLAGAKRDAQYF
DNA: TGTGCCAGCAGTCCTACGGGACTAGCGGGGGCCAAAAGAGATGCGCAGTATTTT
size: NA
J: TRBJ2-3
V: TRBV12-3/TRBV12-4
D: TRBD2

CDR3: CASSGGTGYRNTEAFF
DNA: TGTGCCAGCAGCGGTGGGACAGGTTATAGGAACACTGAAGCTTTCTTT
size: once
J: TRBJ1-1
V: TRBV9
D: TRBD1

CDR3: CASSLVTGAGTEAFF
DNA: TGCGCCAGCAGCTTGGTGACAGGCGCGGGGACTGAAGCTTTCTTT
size: few
J: TRBJ1-1
V: TRBV5-1
D: NA

CDR3: CASSYPRDFQPQHF
DNA: TGTGCCAGCAGTTACCCCAGGGATTTTCAGCCCCAGCATTTT
size: few
J: TRBJ1-5
V: TRBV6-6
D: NA

CDR3: CASSQLADTQYF
DNA: TGTGCCAGCAGCCAATTGGCAGATACGCAGTATTTT
size: few
J: TRBJ2-3
V: TRBV3-1
D: NA

CDR3: CATSRGLEKLFF
DNA: TGTGCCACCAGCAGAGGGCTAGAAAAACTGTTTTTT
size: few
J: TRBJ1-4
V: TRBV15
D: NA

CDR3: CASSQGPGQYSNQPQHF
DNA: TGTGCCAGCAGCCAAGGACCTGGGCAGTATAGCAATCAGCCCCAGCATTTT
size: NA
J: TRBJ1-5
V: TRBV4-2
D: NA

CDR3: CASLSAGREKLFF
DNA: TGTGCCAGCTTGTCTGCCGGGAGAGAAAAACTGTTTTTT
size: few
J: TRBJ1-4
V: TRBV6-2/TRBV6-3
D: NA

CDR3: CASSSGTSGPIWNEQFF
DNA: TGTGCCAGCAGCTCCGGGACTAGCGGGCCTATCTGGAATGAGCAGTTCTTC
size: NA
J: TRBJ2-1
V: TRBV7-3
D: TRBD2

CDR3: CASSPGVGNEKLFF
DNA: TGTGCCAGCAGCCCCGGGGTCGGGAATGAAAAACTGTTTTTT
size: once
J: TRBJ1-4
V: TRBV7-9
D: NA

CDR3: CASRETGAEPQHF
DNA: TGTGCCAGCAGAGAAACGGGGGCTGAGCCCCAGCATTTT
size: many
J: TRBJ1-5
V: TRBV12-3/TRBV12-4
D: NA

CDR3: CASSEFHRGGSPLHF
DNA: TGTGCCAGCAGTGAATTTCACAGGGGTGGGTCACCCCTCCACTTT
size: few
J: TRBJ1-6
V: TRBV25-1
D: TRBD1

CDR3: CASSQAGVEYNQPQHF
DNA: TGTGCCAGCAGCCAAGCGGGGGTAGAATACAATCAGCCCCAGCATTTT
size: NA
J: TRBJ1-5
V: TRBV3-1
D: NA

CDR3: CASTLTGGGGEAFF
DNA: TGTGCCAGCACCTTAACAGGGGGCGGGGGTGAAGCTTTCTTT
size: NA
J: TRBJ1-1
V: TRBV12-3/TRBV12-4
D: TRBD1

CDR3: CASSFEPIGAEAFF
DNA: TGTGCCAGCAGCTTCGAGCCGATAGGGGCTGAAGCTTTCTTT
size: few
J: TRBJ1-1
V: TRBV7-9
D: NA

CDR3: CASSPRETQYF
DNA: TGTGCCAGCAGCCCCCGGGAGACCCAGTACTTC
size: many
J: TRBJ2-5
V: TRBV18
D: NA

CDR3: CASREDRGSPLHF
DNA: TGTGCCAGCAGGGAAGACAGGGGGTCACCCCTCCACTTT
size: once
J: TRBJ1-6
V: TRBV7-6
D: TRBD1

CDR3: CASVNQPQHF
DNA: TGTGCCAGCGTCAATCAGCCCCAGCATTTT
size: few
J: TRBJ1-5
V: TRBV6-1
D: NA

CDR3: CATSPGGYEAFF
DNA: TGTGCCACCAGCCCTGGAGGATATGAAGCTTTCTTT
size: few
J: TRBJ1-1
V: TRBV15
D: NA

CDR3: CASTTRRSGGDRTDTQYF
DNA: TGTGCCAGCACCACCCGGCGCAGCGGGGGGGACCGCACAGATACGCAGTATTTT
size: NA
J: TRBJ2-3
V: TRBV28
D: TRBD2

CDR3: CASSLSYRDILNTEAFF
DNA: TGTGCCAGCAGCTTATCTTATAGAGACATACTCAACACTGAAGCTTTCTTT
size: NA
J: TRBJ1-1
V: TRBV7-9
D: NA

CDR3: CASSYSTRTEAFF
DNA: TGTGCCAGCAGTTACTCGACGCGGACTGAAGCTTTCTTT
size: few
J: TRBJ1-1
V: TRBV6-5
D: NA

CDR3: CAISVERRPTDTQYF
DNA: TGTGCCATCAGCGTCGAGAGGCGCCCAACAGATACGCAGTATTTT
size: NA
J: TRBJ2-3
V: TRBV10-3
D: NA

CDR3: CASSLGWDTEAFF
DNA: TGTGCCAGCAGTTTAGGTTGGGACACTGAAGCTTTCTTT
size: few
J: TRBJ1-1
V: TRBV12-3/TRBV12-4
D: NA

CDR3: CASSKGAEDRVNEQYF
DNA: TGTGCCAGCAGCAAAGGAGCAGAGGACAGGGTCAACGAGCAGTACTTC
size: NA
J: TRBJ2-7
V: TRBV21-1
D: NA

CDR3: CASSWGVAEAFF
DNA: TGTGCCAGCAGTTGGGGCGTGGCTGAAGCTTTCTTT
size: NA
J: TRBJ1-1
V: TRBV12-3/TRBV12-4
D: NA

CDR3: CASSLETAGAYYGYTF
DNA: TGTGCCAGCAGTTTAGAAACGGCAGGAGCCTACTATGGCTACACCTTC
size: NA
J: TRBJ1-2
V: TRBV12-3/TRBV12-4
D: NA

CDR3: CASSLWAAEAFF
DNA: TGTGCCAGCAGTTTATGGGCAGCTGAAGCTTTCTTT
size: NA
J: TRBJ1-1
V: TRBV28
D: NA

CDR3: CASRGLVTDTQYF
DNA: TGTGCCAGCAGGGGACTAGTCACAGATACGCAGTATTTT
size: few
J: TRBJ2-3
V: TRBV6-5
D: TRBD2

CDR3: CASSSPGRSSYEQYF
DNA: TGTGCCAGCAGCTCCCCGGGACGTAGCTCCTACGAGCAGTACTTC
size: NA
J: TRBJ2-7
V: TRBV7-9
D: NA

CDR3: CASSAPGQAPFGTIYF
DNA: TGTGCCAGCAGCGCACCGGGACAGGCTCCTTTCGGCACCATATATTTT
size: NA
J: TRBJ1-3
V: TRBV7-8
D: TRBD1

CDR3: CASSRRGQYNEQFF
DNA: TGTGCCAGCAGTAGAAGAGGCCAATACAATGAGCAGTTCTTC
size: NA
J: TRBJ2-1
V: TRBV27
D: NA

CDR3: CASSVAGSNNEQFF
DNA: TGTGCCAGCAGCGTAGCGGGGTCTAACAATGAGCAGTTCTTC
size: few
J: TRBJ2-1
V: TRBV9
D: NA

CDR3: CASSQPTSRSYNEQFF
DNA: TGCGCCAGCAGCCAACCAACGTCACGCTCCTACAATGAGCAGTTCTTC
size: NA
J: TRBJ2-1
V: TRBV4-1
D: NA

CDR3: CASSYSGQTDEKLFF
DNA: TGTGCCAGCAGTTACTCTGGGCAGACCGATGAAAAACTGTTTTTT
size: NA
J: TRBJ1-4
V: TRBV6-6
D: NA

CDR3: CASSWKGLATEAFF
DNA: TGTGCCAGCAGTTGGAAAGGGTTGGCCACTGAAGCTTTCTTT
size: NA
J: TRBJ1-1
V: TRBV27
D: NA

CDR3: CASSGRGNTIYF
DNA: TGCGCCAGCAGCGGTCGGGGAAACACCATATATTTT
size: NA
J: TRBJ1-3
V: TRBV5-1
D: NA

CDR3: CASSRLAGGTDTQYF
DNA: TGTGCCAGCAGTCGACTAGCGGGGGGCACAGATACGCAGTATTTT
size: NA
J: TRBJ2-3
V: TRBV11-2
D: TRBD2

CDR3: CASSQGRGQGNQPQHF
DNA: TGCGCCAGCAGCCAAGGCAGGGGGCAAGGCAATCAGCCCCAGCATTTT
size: NA
J: TRBJ1-5
V: TRBV4-1
D: TRBD1

CDR3: CASSDTRTGARGYTF
DNA: TGTGCCAGCAGTGACACACGGACAGGGGCACGTGGCTACACCTTC
size: NA
J: TRBJ1-2
V: TRBV6-4
D: TRBD1

CDR3: CATSDAGQGGIFNQPQHF
DNA: TGTGCCACCAGTGATGCTGGACAGGGGGGAATTTTTAATCAGCCCCAGCATTTT
size: few
J: TRBJ1-5
V: TRBV24-1
D: TRBD1

CDR3: CASSADGRPAGFF
DNA: TGTGCCAGCAGCGCGGATGGACGTCCAGCTGGCTTCTTC
size: NA
J: TRBJ2-1
V: TRBV9
D: NA

CDR3: CASSSAWTRKSYGYTF
DNA: TGTGCCAGCAGCTCGGCGTGGACAAGAAAATCCTATGGCTACACCTTC
size: few
J: TRBJ1-2
V: TRBV7-2
D: NA

CDR3: CASRAGQVLYNSPLHF
DNA: TGTGCCAGCAGGGCGGGACAGGTCCTGTATAATTCACCCCTCCACTTT
size: NA
J: TRBJ1-6
V: TRBV3-1
D: TRBD1